This TCR beta chain was recovered during a study of response to subunit inactivated influenza vaccine. Study results and caveats: Authors suggested each seasonal flu vaccination may recruit only limited numbers of new T cells.

TCRdb re-analysed the RT-PCR reads in MiXCR, keeping a single row per CDR3 protein. The sample yields fewer than 700,000 distinct CDR3 sequences, approximately 12% seen once. This CDR3 is built from 11 residues. Germline CDR1 SGHTA, CDR2 FQGNSA. Only a few counts were recorded for this clonotype. Its antigen is unidentified. Germline and junction disagree at one end, which may indicate a read error. The origin of this receptor is a man in his forties or fifties who received an inactivated influenza vaccine. The chain recombines TRBV7-2 with TRBJ2-4; D ambiguous. Sequenced here: PBMCs from blood, sampled more than 35 days after vaccination. CDR3 nucleotide sequence: TGTGCCAGCAGCTTACTGGGGAAATCGCACTTC. Residues: CASSLLGKSHF.